This T cell receptor beta chain was captured in a study of blood T cell repertoires in COVID-19. To note about this clone: A read error may produce the germline difference seen at one junction end.

The CDR3 loop spans 12 amino acids. Germline CDR1 and CDR2: MDHEN and SYDVKM. Here immunoSEQ multiplex PCR was the method, and the copy in TCRdb shows in-frame clones only, minus some. The repertoire holds under 300,000 clones, with about nine tenths as singletons. This receptor was identified in a woman aged 60-70 years who had recovered from COVID-19. The chain has TRBV28 and TRBJ1-2, with 11 bases aligning to TRBD1. Sequenced sample: PBMCs or T cells enriched from blood (not recorded which). The CDR3 bases are TGTGCCAGCAGTTTCCTGGGACAGGGGGGGATATTC. It translates to CASSFLGQGGIF.